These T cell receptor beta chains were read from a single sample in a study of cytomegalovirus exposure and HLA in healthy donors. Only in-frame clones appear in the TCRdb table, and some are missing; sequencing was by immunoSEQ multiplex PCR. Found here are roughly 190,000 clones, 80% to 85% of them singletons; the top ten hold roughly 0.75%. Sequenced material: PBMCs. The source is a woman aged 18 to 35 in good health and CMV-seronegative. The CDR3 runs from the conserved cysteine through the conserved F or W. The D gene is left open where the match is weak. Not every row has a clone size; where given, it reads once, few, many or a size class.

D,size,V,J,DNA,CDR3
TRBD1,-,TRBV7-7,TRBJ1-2,TGTGCCAGCAGCTTACGGATGACAGGGGGCTCTAACTATGGCTACACCTTC,CASSLRMTGGSNYGYTF
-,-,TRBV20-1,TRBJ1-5,TGCAGTGCTAGAGCGGTAGGAGCCCAGCATTTT,CSARAVGAQHF
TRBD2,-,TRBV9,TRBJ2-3,TGTGCCAGCGGCTGGACTAGCGGTTCTTTGAATACGCAGTATTTT,CASGWTSGSLNTQYF
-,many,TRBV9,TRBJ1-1,TGTGCCAGCAGCGTAGTCGGCGGTAACACTGAAGCTTTCTTT,CASSVVGGNTEAFF
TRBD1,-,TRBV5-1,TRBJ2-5,TGCGCCAGCAGCTTATCGACAGGGGCGGAAAAGACCCAGTACTTC,CASSLSTGAEKTQYF
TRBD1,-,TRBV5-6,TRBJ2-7,TGTGCCAGCAGCTTGGGGGCAGGGGGCCGTTCGGGCGAGCAGTACTTC,CASSLGAGGRSGEQYF
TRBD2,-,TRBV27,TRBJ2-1,TGTGCCAGCAGTATTACTAGCGGGAGCTCCTACAATGAGCAGTTCTTC,CASSITSGSSYNEQFF
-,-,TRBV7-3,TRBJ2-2,TGTGCCAGCAGCTTAGAGGATGGCGGGGAGCTGTTTTTT,CASSLEDGGELFF
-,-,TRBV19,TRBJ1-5,TGTGCCAGTAGTACGCCCCCCCCGGGACACCTACTGAGCAATCAGCCCCAGCATTTT,CASSTPPPGHLLSNQPQHF
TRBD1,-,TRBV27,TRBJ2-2,TGTGCCAGCAGTTCCGGGACAGGGTACACCGGGGAGCTGTTTTTT,CASSSGTGYTGELFF
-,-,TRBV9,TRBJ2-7,TGTGCCAGCAGCGGCGGTGGCTACGAGCAGTACTTC,CASSGGGYEQYF
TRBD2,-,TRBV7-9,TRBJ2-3,TGTGCCAGCAGTAGGACTAGCGGGAGCACAGATACGCAGTATTTT,CASSRTSGSTDTQYF
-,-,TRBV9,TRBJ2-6,TGTGCCAGCAGCACATCCGGGACTCACTCTGGGGCCAACGTCCTGACTTTC,CASSTSGTHSGANVLTF
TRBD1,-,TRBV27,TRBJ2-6,TGTGCCAGCAGTCATACAGGGGCGGTCTCTGGGGCCAACGTCCTGACTTTC,CASSHTGAVSGANVLTF
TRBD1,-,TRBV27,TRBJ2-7,TGTGCCAGCGCAACCCCTCTCCGGGCAGGGGGCATGGGCGAGCAGTACTTC,CASATPLRAGGMGEQYF
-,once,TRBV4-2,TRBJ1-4,TGTGCCAGCAGCCAGGGGGGGTCTACGTCCGCAACTAATGAAAAACTGTTTTTT,CASSQGGSTSATNEKLFF
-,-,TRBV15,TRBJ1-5,TGTGCCACCAGCAGAGAGGGCAGGGGAGAGGGTCAGCCCCAGCATTTT,CATSREGRGEGQPQHF
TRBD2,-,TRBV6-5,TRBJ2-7,TGTGCCAGCAACCGGGGGGACGGGGCCTTTCGGGAGCAGTACTTC,CASNRGDGAFREQYF
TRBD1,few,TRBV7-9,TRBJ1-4,TGTGCCAGCAGCTTAGGGGACAGGGGGCTTCGCGAAAAACTGTTTTTT,CASSLGDRGLREKLFF
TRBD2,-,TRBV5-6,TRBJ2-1,TGTGCCAGCAGCTCTCCGGTGACTAGCAGTGAGCAGTTCTTC,CASSSPVTSSEQFF
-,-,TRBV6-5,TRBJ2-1,TGTGCCAGCAGCTGGGACTTTTACAATGAGCAGTTCTTC,CASSWDFYNEQFF
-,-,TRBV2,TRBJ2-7,TGTGCCAGCACCACTCGGTCCTACGAGCAGTACTTC,CASTTRSYEQYF
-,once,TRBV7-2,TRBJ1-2,TGTGCCAGCAGCCCGCAGGGTTATGGGGGCTACACCTTC,CASSPQGYGGYTF
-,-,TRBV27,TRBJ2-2,TGTGCCAGCAGTCCGACCCAGGGCGCCGGGGAGCTGTTTTTT,CASSPTQGAGELFF
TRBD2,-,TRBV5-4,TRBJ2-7,TGTGCCAGCAGCTTAAGAGCGGGGTCGTCCTACGAGCAGTACTTC,CASSLRAGSSYEQYF
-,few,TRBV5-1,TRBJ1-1,TGCGCCAGCAGCTTGGTCAGCGGGACTGAAGCTTTCTTT,CASSLVSGTEAFF
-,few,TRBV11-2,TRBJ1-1,TGTGCCAGCAGCCCCCTATCTGAAGCTTTCTTT,CASSPLSEAFF
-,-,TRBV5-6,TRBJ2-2,TGTGCCAGCAGCTGGCGGCCGGTGAACACCGGGGAGCTGTTTTTT,CASSWRPVNTGELFF
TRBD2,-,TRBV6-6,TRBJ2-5,TGTGCCAGCAGTTCCGGGACGGCGGGAGAAGTCGAGACCCAGTACTTC,CASSSGTAGEVETQYF
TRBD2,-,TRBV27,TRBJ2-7,TGTGCCAGCAGAAATGGGGGGGTTTACGAGCAGTACTTC,CASRNGGVYEQYF
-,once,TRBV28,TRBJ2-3,TGTGCCAGCAGTTTCCCGGACATCGACTTCACAGATACGCAGTATTTT,CASSFPDIDFTDTQYF
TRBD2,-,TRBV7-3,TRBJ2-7,TGTGCCAGCAGCTTAGGGACTAGCGCCCACGAGCAGTACTTC,CASSLGTSAHEQYF
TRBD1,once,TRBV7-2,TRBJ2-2,TGTGCCAGCACCGGCAGGGGGTACACCGGGGAGCTGTTTTTT,CASTGRGYTGELFF
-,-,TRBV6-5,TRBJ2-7,TGTGCCAGCAACGGGTTGTCAGCGAGCTCCTACGAGCAGTACTTC,CASNGLSASSYEQYF
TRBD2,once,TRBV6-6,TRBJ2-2,TGTGCCAGCCGGACTAGCGGGGCCACGAACACCGGGGAGCTGTTTTTT,CASRTSGATNTGELFF
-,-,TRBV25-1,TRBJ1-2,TGTGCCAGCAGTGACCTCATACGGGGAGGCTACACCTTC,CASSDLIRGGYTF
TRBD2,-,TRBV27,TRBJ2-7,TGTGCCAGCAGTGGCCACCGGGGAGGGCCCCCCGAGCAGTACTTC,CASSGHRGGPPEQYF
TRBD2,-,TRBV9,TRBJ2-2,TGTGCCAGCAGCCAACGGACTAGCGGGGTGAACACCGGGGAGCTGTTTTTT,CASSQRTSGVNTGELFF
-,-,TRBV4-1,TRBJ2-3,TGCGCCAGCAGCCAAGATGAGGGCACCCCAAATGGGGATACGCAGTATTTT,CASSQDEGTPNGDTQYF
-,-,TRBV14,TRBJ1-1,TGTGCCAGCAGCCTAACGGTGAACACTGAAGCTTTCTTT,CASSLTVNTEAFF
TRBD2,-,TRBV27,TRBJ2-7,TGTGCCAGCAGTTTACTCGTCTCGACTAGCGGGAGGGGGGGCATCCACGAGCAGTACTTC,CASSLLVSTSGRGGIHEQYF
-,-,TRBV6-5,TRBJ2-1,TGTGCCAGCAGGTACGCCGGGTCCTACAATGAGCAGTTCTTC,CASRYAGSYNEQFF